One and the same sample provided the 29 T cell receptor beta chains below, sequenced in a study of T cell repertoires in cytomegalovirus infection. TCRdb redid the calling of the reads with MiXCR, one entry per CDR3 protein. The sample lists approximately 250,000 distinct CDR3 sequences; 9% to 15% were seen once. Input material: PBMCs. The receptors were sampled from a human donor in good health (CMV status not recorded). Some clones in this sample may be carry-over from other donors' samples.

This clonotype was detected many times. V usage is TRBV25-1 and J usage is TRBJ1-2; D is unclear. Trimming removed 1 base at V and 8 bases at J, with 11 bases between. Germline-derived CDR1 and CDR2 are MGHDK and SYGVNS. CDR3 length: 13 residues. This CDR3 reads CASSELDGLGYTF. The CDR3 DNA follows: TGTGCCAGCAGTGAATTAGACGGATTGGGCTACACCTTC.

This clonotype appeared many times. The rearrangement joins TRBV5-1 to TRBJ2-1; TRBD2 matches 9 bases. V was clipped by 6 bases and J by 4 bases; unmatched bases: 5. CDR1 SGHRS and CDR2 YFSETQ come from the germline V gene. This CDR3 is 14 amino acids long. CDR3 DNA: TGCGCCAGCATGAGGACTAGCGAGTACAATGAGCAGTTCTTC. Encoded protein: CASMRTSEYNEQFF.

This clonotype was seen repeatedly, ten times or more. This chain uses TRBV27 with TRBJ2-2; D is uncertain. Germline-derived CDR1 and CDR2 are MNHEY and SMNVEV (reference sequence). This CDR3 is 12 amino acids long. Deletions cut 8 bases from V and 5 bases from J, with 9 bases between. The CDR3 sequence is CASQAGTGELFF. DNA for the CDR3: TGTGCCAGCCAAGCTGGGACCGGGGAGCTGTTTTTT.

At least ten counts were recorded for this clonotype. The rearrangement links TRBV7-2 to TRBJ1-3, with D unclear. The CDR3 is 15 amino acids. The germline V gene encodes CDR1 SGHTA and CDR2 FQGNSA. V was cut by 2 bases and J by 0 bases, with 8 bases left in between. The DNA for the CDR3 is TGTGCCAGCAGCTTAAGACCGAGCTCTGGAAACACCATATATTTT. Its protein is CASSLRPSSGNTIYF.

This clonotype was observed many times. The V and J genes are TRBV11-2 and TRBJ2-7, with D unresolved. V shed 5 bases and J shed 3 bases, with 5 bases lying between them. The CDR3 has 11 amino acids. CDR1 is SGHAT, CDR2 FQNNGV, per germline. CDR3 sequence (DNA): TGTGCCAGCAGCGTATACTACGAGCAGTACTTC. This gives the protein CASSVYYEQYF.

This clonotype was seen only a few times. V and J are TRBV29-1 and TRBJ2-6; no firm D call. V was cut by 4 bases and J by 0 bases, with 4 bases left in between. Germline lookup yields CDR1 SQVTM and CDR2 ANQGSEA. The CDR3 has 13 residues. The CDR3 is CSVAISGANVLTF. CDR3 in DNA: TGCAGCGTTGCTATCTCTGGGGCCAACGTCCTGACTTTC.

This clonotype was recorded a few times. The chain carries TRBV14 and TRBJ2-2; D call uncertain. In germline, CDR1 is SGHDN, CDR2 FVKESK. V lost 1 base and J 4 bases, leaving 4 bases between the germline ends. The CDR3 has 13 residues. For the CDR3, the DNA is TGTGCCAGCAGCCAAGCAACCACCGGGGAGCTGTTTTTT. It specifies CASSQATTGELFF.

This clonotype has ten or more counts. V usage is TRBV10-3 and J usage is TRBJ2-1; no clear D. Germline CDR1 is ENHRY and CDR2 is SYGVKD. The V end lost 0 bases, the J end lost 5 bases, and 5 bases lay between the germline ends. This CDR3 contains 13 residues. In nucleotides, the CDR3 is TGTGCCATCAGTGAGTCAGAACACAATGAGCAGTTCTTC. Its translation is CAISESEHNEQFF.

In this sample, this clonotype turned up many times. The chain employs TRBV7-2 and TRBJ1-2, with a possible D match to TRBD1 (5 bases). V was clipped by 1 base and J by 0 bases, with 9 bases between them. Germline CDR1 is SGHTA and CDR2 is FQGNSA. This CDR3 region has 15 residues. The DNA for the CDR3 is TGTGCCAGCAGCTTAGTTAAACAGGCTAACTATGGCTACACCTTC. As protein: CASSLVKQANYGYTF.

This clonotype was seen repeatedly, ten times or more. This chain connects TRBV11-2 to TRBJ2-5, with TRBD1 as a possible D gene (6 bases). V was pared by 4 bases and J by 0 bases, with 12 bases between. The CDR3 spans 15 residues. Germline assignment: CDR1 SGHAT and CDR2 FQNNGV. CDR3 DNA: TGTGCCAGCAGCTCGGACAGCCAGTACCAAGAGACCCAGTACTTC. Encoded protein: CASSSDSQYQETQYF.

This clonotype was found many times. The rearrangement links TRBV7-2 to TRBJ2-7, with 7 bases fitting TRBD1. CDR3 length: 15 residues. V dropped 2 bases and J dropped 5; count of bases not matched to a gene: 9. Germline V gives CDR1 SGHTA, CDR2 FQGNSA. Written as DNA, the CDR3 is TGTGCCAGCAGCTTAAAGGCAGGGGGAGACAACGAGCAGTACTTC. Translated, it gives CASSLKAGGDNEQYF. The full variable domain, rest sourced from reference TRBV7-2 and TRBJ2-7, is GAGVSQSPSNKVTEKGKDVELRCDPISGHTALYWYRQSLGQGLEFLIYFQGNSAPDKSGLPSDRFSAERTGGSVSTLTIQRTQQEDSAVYLCASSLKAGGDNEQYFGPGTRLTVT.

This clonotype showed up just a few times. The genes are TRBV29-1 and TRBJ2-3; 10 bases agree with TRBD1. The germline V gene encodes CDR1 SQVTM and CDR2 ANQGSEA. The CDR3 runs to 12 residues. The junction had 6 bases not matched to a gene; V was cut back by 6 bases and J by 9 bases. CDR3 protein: CSVDRGRGTQYF. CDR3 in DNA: TGCAGCGTAGACAGGGGGCGAGGGACGCAGTATTTT.

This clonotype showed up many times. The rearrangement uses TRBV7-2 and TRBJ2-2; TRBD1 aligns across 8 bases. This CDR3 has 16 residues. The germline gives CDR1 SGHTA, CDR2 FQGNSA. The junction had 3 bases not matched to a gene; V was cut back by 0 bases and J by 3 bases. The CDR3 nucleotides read TGTGCCAGCAGCTTAGCGGCAGGGGGCGACACCGGGGAGCTGTTTTTT. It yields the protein CASSLAAGGDTGELFF.

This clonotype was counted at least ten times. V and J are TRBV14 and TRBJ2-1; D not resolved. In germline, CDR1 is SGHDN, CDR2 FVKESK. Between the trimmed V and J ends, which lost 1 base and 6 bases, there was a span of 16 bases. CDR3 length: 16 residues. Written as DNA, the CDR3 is TGTGCCAGCAGCCAAGTAATGGGTCGGCGTTCCAATGAGCAGTTCTTC. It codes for CASSQVMGRRSNEQFF.

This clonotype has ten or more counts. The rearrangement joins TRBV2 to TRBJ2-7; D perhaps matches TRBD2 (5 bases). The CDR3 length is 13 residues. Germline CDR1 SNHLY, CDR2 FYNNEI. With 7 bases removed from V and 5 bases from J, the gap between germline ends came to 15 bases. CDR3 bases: TGTGCCAGCACTGGCACTAGAACCAACGAGCAGTACTTC. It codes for CASTGTRTNEQYF.

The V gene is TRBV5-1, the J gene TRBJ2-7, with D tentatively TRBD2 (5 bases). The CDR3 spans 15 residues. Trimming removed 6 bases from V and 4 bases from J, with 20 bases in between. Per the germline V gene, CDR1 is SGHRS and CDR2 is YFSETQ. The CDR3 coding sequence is TGCGCCAGCACAAGGACGGGTGGGAGTAAGTACGAGCAGTACTTC. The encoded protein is CASTRTGGSKYEQYF.

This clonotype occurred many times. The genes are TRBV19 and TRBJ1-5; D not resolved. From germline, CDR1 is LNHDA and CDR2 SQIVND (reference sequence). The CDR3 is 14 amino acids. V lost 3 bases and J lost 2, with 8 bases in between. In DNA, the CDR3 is TGTGCCAGTAGTATTAGATCAGGCAATCAGCCCCAGCATTTT. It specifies CASSIRSGNQPQHF.

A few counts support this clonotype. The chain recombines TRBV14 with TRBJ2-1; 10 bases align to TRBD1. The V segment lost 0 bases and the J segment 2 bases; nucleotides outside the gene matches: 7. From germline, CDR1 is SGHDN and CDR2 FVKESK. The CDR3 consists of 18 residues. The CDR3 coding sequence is TGTGCCAGCAGCCAAGAAATTGACAGGGGGCTGACCTACAATGAGCAGTTCTTC. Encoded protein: CASSQEIDRGLTYNEQFF.

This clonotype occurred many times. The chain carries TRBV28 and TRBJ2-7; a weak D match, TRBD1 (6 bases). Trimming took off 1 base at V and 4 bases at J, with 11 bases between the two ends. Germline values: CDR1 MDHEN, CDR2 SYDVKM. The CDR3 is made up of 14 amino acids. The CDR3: CASSLSNRAYEQYF. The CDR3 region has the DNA TGTGCCAGCAGTTTATCGAACAGGGCGTACGAGCAGTACTTC.

The CDR3 region has the DNA TGTGCCAGCAGCCCCTCCCCTCTTTCCTACAATGAGCAGTTCTTC. Translated: CASSPSPLSYNEQFF. The chain recombines TRBV7-3 with TRBJ2-1; no definite D call. Germline loops: CDR1 SGHTA, CDR2 FQGTGA. V was shortened by 5 bases and J by 1 base, with 12 bases between the two germline ends. The CDR3 runs to 15 residues.

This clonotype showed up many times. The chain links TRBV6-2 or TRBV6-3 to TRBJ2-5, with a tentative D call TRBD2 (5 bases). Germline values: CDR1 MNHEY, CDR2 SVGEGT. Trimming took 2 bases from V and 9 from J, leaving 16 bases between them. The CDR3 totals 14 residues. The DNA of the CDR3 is TGTGCCAGCAGTTACGTACTAGAGGTCTCTTCCCAGTACTTC. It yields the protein CASSYVLEVSSQYF.

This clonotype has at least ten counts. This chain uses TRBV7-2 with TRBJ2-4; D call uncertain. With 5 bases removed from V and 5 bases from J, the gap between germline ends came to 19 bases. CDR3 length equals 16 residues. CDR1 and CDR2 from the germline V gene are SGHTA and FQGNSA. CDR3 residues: CASSELRASSQNIQYF. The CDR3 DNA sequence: TGTGCCAGCAGCGAACTCAGAGCTAGTAGTCAAAACATTCAGTACTTC.

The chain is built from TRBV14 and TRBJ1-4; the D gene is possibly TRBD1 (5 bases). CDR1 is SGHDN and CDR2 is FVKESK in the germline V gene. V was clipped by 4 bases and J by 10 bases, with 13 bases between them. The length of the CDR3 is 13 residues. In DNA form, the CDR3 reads TGTGCCAGCAGCCTCCGGCGGGGGGGAAAACTGTTTTTT. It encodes CASSLRRGGKLFF.

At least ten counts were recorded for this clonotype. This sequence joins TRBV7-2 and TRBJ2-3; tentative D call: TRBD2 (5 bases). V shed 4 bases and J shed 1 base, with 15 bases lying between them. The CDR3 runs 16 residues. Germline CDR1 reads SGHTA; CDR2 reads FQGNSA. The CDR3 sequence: CASSYRGGAGTDTQYF. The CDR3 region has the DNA TGTGCCAGCAGCTACCGGGGTGGTGCAGGCACAGATACGCAGTATTTT.

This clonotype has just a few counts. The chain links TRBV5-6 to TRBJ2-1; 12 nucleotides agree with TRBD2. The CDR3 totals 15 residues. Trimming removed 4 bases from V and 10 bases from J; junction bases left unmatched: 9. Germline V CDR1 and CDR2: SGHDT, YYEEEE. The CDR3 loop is CASSLGLAGIWEQFF. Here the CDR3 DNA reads TGTGCCAGCAGCCTTGGACTAGCGGGAATATGGGAGCAGTTCTTC.

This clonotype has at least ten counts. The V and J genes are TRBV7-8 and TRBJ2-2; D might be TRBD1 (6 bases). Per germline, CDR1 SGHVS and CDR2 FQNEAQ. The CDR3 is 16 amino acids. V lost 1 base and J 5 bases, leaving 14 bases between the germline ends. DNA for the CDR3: TGTGCCAGCAGCTTAGAACAGGGCGGTAGAACCGGGGAGCTGTTTTTT. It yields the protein CASSLEQGGRTGELFF. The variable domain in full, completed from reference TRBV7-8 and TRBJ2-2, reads GAGVSQSPRYKVAKRGQDVALRCDPISGHVSLFWYQQALGQGPEFLTYFQNEAQLDKSGLPSDRFFAERPEGSVSTLKIQRTQQEDSAVYLCASSLEQGGRTGELFFGEGSRLTVL.

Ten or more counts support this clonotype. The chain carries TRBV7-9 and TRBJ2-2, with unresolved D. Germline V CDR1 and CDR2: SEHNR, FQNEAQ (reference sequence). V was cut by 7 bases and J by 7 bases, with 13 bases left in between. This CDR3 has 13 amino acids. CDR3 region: CASTSHSGGELFF. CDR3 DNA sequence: TGTGCCAGCACCTCGCATTCGGGCGGGGAGCTGTTTTTT.

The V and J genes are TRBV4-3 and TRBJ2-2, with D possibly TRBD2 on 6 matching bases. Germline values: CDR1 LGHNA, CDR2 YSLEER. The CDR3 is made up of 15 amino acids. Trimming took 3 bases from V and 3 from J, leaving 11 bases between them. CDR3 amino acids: CASSQGTAYTGELFF. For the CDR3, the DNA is TGCGCCAGCAGCCAGGGGACTGCCTACACCGGGGAGCTGTTTTTT.

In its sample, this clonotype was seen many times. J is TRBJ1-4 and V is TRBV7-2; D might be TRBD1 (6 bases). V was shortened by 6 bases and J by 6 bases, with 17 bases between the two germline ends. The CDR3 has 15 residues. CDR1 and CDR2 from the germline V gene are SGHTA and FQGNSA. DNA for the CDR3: TGTGCCAGCAGTTGGGAGGGGGGGTCGGATGAAAAACTGTTTTTT. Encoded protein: CASSWEGGSDEKLFF.